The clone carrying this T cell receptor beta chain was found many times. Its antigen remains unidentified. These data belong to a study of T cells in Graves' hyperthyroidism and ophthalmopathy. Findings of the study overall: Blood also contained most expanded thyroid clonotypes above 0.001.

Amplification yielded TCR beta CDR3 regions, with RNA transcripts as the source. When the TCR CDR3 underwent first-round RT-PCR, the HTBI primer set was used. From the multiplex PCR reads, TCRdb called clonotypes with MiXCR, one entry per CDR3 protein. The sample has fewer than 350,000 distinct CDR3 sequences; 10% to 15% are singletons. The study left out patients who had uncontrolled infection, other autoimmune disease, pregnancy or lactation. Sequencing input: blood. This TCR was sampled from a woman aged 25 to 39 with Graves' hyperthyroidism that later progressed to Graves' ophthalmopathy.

The CDR3 DNA is TGTGCCAGCAGTGAGGACAGGAGGATCTATGGCTACACCTTC. It is translated as CASSEDRRIYGYTF. The chain employs TRBV6-1 and TRBJ1-2; 7 bases line up with TRBD1. Trimming at V came to 3 bases and at J to 4 bases, leaving 5 bases not matched to a gene. Germline V gene data show CDR1 as MNHNS and CDR2 as SASEGT. CDR3 length: 14 amino acids.